This TCR beta chain was documented in a study of shared clonotypes between healthy human individuals. Study-wide context: CD8 memory received one plate per donor, CD8 naive two, CD4 memory three and CD4 naive three. Points from the study as a whole: Non-shared clonotypes displayed generation probabilities falling below those of clonotypes present in all four donors.

This CDR3 comprises 14 residues. CDR1 and CDR2 from the germline V gene are SGHRS and YFSETQ. The V and J ends lost 0 bases and 4 bases respectively, with 9 bases between them. About this clone: Its cognate antigen is unknown.

Every contributor of samples was a Caucasian grown-up residing in Nashville, Tennessee. Here immunoSEQ multiplex PCR was the method, and the copy in TCRdb shows in-frame clones only, minus some. The sample includes 2 million to 2.5 million clones, about 94% of them seen just once. This receptor was identified in a man between 18 and 35 years old in good health. The source material was naive CD4+ T cells sorted from blood. Subset noted: CD45RA+ positively selected. The chain is built from TRBV5-1 and TRBJ2-3; D unclear. Here the CDR3 DNA reads TGCGCCAGCAGCTTGGGCAGCCCGCCAGATACGCAGTATTTT. Amino acid sequence: CASSLGSPPDTQYF.